A selection of T cell receptor beta chains follows, all from one sample in a study of identical twins. Via MiXCR, TCRdb re-called the 5' RACE reads, giving one row per CDR3 protein. The data hold 300,000 to 350,000 distinct CDR3 sequences, with approximately 13% observed a single time. A further study also used this sample, focusing on yellow fever vaccine responses in identical twins.

Sequenced input: CD8+ T cells sorted from blood. The receptors come from a woman younger than 30 in good health. Both conserved end residues are part of each CDR3. The order of the fields is V gene, D gene, clone size, J gene, CDR3 protein, CDR3 DNA. The D gene is left open where the match is weak. Size values are once, few and many counts, or a class for expanded clones, and some rows have none.

TRBV29-1	TRBD1	few	TRBJ2-3	CSVDNRGRDTQYF	TGCAGCGTTGATAATAGGGGGCGAGATACGCAGTATTTT
TRBV27	TRBD1	many	TRBJ2-7	CASKADRGTYEQYF	TGTGCCAGCAAAGCGGACAGGGGGACCTACGAGCAGTACTTC
TRBV7-6	TRBD2	.	TRBJ2-3	CASSARGLAGGRGTDTQYF	TGTGCCAGCAGCGCCCGTGGACTAGCGGGGGGGCGAGGCACAGATACGCAGTATTTT
TRBV5-6	.	.	TRBJ2-1	CASSLLVDNEQFF	TGTGCCAGCAGCTTGCTGGTAGACAATGAGCAGTTCTTC
TRBV7-2	TRBD1	.	TRBJ1-1	CASSLGWARDRSNTEAFF	TGTGCCAGCAGCTTAGGCTGGGCTAGGGACAGGAGTAACACTGAAGCTTTCTTT
TRBV7-9	TRBD1	.	TRBJ1-5	CASSPRGCGNQPQHF	TGTGCCAGCAGCCCCAGGGGGTGTGGCAATCAGCCCCAGCATTTT
TRBV6-1	.	.	TRBJ2-1	CASSPASLPGEQFF	TGTGCCAGCAGTCCCGCCTCCCTCCCTGGGGAGCAGTTCTTC
TRBV3-1	TRBD1	.	TRBJ1-2	CASSYGGTGEFNYGYTF	TGTGCCAGCAGCTATGGGGGGACAGGCGAATTTAACTATGGCTACACCTTC
TRBV4-1	.	few	TRBJ1-1	CASSPTTGTNTEAFF	TGCGCCAGCAGCCCAACAACAGGGACGAACACTGAAGCTTTCTTT
TRBV13	.	few	TRBJ2-7	CATSQGSKEQYF	TGTGCCACCTCACAGGGTAGTAAAGAGCAGTACTTC
TRBV12-3/TRBV12-4	.	.	TRBJ2-5	CASSSTGWLGETQYF	TGTGCCAGCAGTTCTACAGGGTGGCTGGGGGAGACCCAGTACTTC
TRBV15	TRBD1	few	TRBJ1-2	CATSSGTGNYGYTF	TGTGCCACCAGCAGTGGGACAGGGAACTATGGCTACACCTTC
TRBV13	TRBD1	few	TRBJ1-4	CASSLYGNRGSTNEKLFF	TGTGCCAGCAGCTTATATGGCAACAGGGGCTCTACTAATGAAAAACTGTTTTTT
TRBV7-9	.	.	TRBJ2-2	CASSWTMNTGELFF	TGTGCCAGCAGCTGGACTATGAACACCGGGGAGCTGTTTTTT
TRBV5-4	TRBD2	few	TRBJ2-3	CASSLAGGLAGSTDTQYF	TGTGCCAGCAGCTTGGCGGGGGGACTAGCGGGAAGCACAGATACGCAGTATTTT
TRBV4-1	TRBD1	many	TRBJ2-1	CASSQDGTDNEQFF	TGCGCCAGCAGCCAAGATGGGACAGACAATGAGCAGTTCTTC
TRBV7-8	.	many	TRBJ1-2	CASSLVRGINYGYTF	TGTGCCAGCAGCTTAGTTAGGGGAATTAACTATGGCTACACCTTC
TRBV25-1	TRBD2	.	TRBJ2-2	CASSELRAGGPSNTGELFF	TGTGCCAGCAGTGAACTCCGAGCGGGAGGGCCGTCGAACACCGGGGAGCTGTTTTTT
TRBV11-2	.	few	TRBJ2-7	CASSFEQYYEQYF	TGTGCCAGCAGCTTCGAACAGTACTACGAGCAGTACTTC
TRBV10-3	.	few	TRBJ1-4	CAISESGGVNEKLFF	TGTGCCATCAGTGAGTCGGGCGGAGTAAATGAAAAACTGTTTTTT
TRBV12-3/TRBV12-4	.	.	TRBJ1-3	CASSTNIGGGNTIYF	TGTGCCAGCAGTACCAATATAGGGGGTGGAAACACCATATATTTT
TRBV2	TRBD2	few	TRBJ2-2	CASSEAEIAGYTGELFF	TGTGCCAGCAGTGAAGCGGAGATAGCGGGGTACACCGGGGAGCTGTTTTTT
TRBV4-1	.	.	TRBJ2-1	CASSQDGRASYNEQFF	TGCGCCAGCAGCCAAGATGGCAGGGCCTCCTACAATGAGCAGTTCTTC
TRBV9	TRBD2	few	TRBJ2-5	CASSVGAGIRETQYF	TGTGCCAGCAGCGTAGGAGCGGGAATCCGGGAGACCCAGTACTTC
TRBV27	.	.	TRBJ2-5	CASSPGRHAQETQYF	TGTGCCAGCAGTCCCGGACGGCATGCCCAAGAGACCCAGTACTTC
TRBV20-1	TRBD2	.	TRBJ2-1	CSARVDRTSVGNEQFF	TGCAGTGCTAGAGTAGATCGGACTAGCGTGGGCAATGAGCAGTTCTTC
TRBV3-1	.	many	TRBJ2-1	CASSQEWRNEQFF	TGTGCCAGCAGCCAAGAGTGGCGCAATGAGCAGTTCTTC
TRBV28	TRBD1	.	TRBJ2-7	CASGSWDRMDEYEQYF	TGTGCCAGCGGAAGTTGGGACAGGATGGATGAGTACGAGCAGTACTTC
TRBV6-4	TRBD1	many	TRBJ2-3	CASSDRTGGADTQYF	TGTGCCAGCAGTGATCGGACAGGGGGAGCAGATACGCAGTATTTT
TRBV20-1	.	few	TRBJ1-1	CSASPRVMNTEAFF	TGCAGTGCTAGCCCCAGAGTAATGAACACTGAAGCTTTCTTT
TRBV27	.	.	TRBJ2-2	CASSFGGSGYTGELFF	TGTGCCAGCAGTTTCGGGGGATCTGGTTACACCGGGGAGCTGTTTTTT
TRBV7-3	TRBD2	.	TRBJ2-1	CASSLMLAGTYNEQFF	TGTGCCAGCAGCTTAATGCTAGCGGGGACCTACAATGAGCAGTTCTTC
TRBV2	.	.	TRBJ1-4	CASSIYGSNEKLFF	TGTGCCAGCAGTATTTACGGCAGTAATGAAAAACTGTTTTTT
TRBV6-1	.	few	TRBJ1-4	CASSYDRRLFF	TGTGCCAGCAGCTATGACAGGAGACTGTTTTTT
TRBV29-1	.	many	TRBJ1-2	CSSDGGEGYGYTF	TGCAGCTCCGATGGGGGAGAGGGCTATGGCTACACCTTC
TRBV9	TRBD2	.	TRBJ2-3	CASSETSGIADTQYF	TGTGCCAGCAGCGAGACTAGCGGGATTGCAGATACGCAGTATTTT
TRBV27	.	many	TRBJ2-1	CASSFRANEQFF	TGTGCCAGCAGTTTTAGGGCCAATGAGCAGTTCTTC
TRBV29-1	.	.	TRBJ1-1	CSVTSSMNTEAFF	TGCAGCGTTACCAGCTCAATGAACACTGAAGCTTTCTTT
TRBV5-1	.	many	TRBJ2-1	CASSLGQSNYNEQFF	TGCGCCAGCAGCTTGGGGCAGTCGAATTACAATGAGCAGTTCTTC
TRBV3-1	TRBD2	.	TRBJ2-5	CASYGEGRETQYF	TGTGCCAGCTATGGGGAGGGGCGAGAGACCCAGTACTTC
TRBV12-3/TRBV12-4	TRBD1	.	TRBJ2-7	CASSKTGPYEQYF	TGTGCCAGCAGTAAGACAGGGCCCTACGAGCAGTACTTC
TRBV6-1	TRBD1	once	TRBJ1-4	CASRETGHNEKLFF	TGTGCCAGCAGGGAGACAGGGCATAATGAAAAACTGTTTTTT
TRBV28	TRBD2	few	TRBJ2-1	CASSWTPRGGGNEQFF	TGTGCCAGCAGTTGGACGCCCCGGGGGGGTGGGAATGAGCAGTTCTTC
TRBV29-1	TRBD2	few	TRBJ2-3	CSVRLAGLTDTQYF	TGCAGCGTTCGCCTAGCGGGGCTCACAGATACGCAGTATTTT